Below, one T cell receptor (beta chain) is given with its context. The sample belongs to a study of shared clonotypes between healthy human individuals. Only in-frame clones appear in the TCRdb table, and some are missing; sequencing was by immunoSEQ multiplex PCR. Of more than 2,000,000 clones in the sample, more than 85% were seen once. The germline gives CDR1 SGHRS, CDR2 YFSETQ. Trimming took off 7 bases at V and 4 bases at J, with 14 bases between the two ends. The CDR3 extends over 13 amino acids. The rearrangement uses TRBV5-1 and TRBJ2-5; possibly TRBD1 for D (5 bases). Sequencing was performed on naive CD4+ T cells from PBMCs. Regarding subset: CD45RA+ positively selected. The sequence derives from a man younger than 35 in good health. Some clones in this sample may be carry-over from other donors' samples. The CDR3 nucleotides read TGCGCCAGCGGTTCAAGGGGTGGAGAGACCCAGTACTTC. It translates to CASGSRGGETQYF.